Listed below are T cell receptor beta chains from one sample, sequenced in a study of sequential checkpoint blockade in melanoma. Sequenced by immunoSEQ multiplex PCR; TCRdb stores in-frame clones only, minus some. Found here are 20,000 or so clones, over 60% of them singletons; the top ten hold roughly 20%. The input for sequencing was CD8+ T cells sorted from blood (inferred from file names), taken from a patient given nivolumab and ipilimumab in sequence. The receptor source for this set is a human donor with melanoma. The CDR3 runs from the conserved cysteine through the conserved F or W. Fields, in order: CDR3 DNA, CDR3 protein, D gene, J gene, clone size, V gene. The D gene is left open where the match is weak. Not every row has a clone size; where given, it reads once, few, many or a size class.

CDR3nt: TGTGCCAGCAGCCCAGGGTCCCACACTGAAGCTTTCTTT; CDR3aa: CASSPGSHTEAFF; d_gene: NA; j_gene: TRBJ1-1; abundance: few; v_gene: TRBV5-4
CDR3nt: TGTGCCAGCAGTCTCGGTCTCATCTATGGCTACACCTTC; CDR3aa: CASSLGLIYGYTF; d_gene: NA; j_gene: TRBJ1-2; abundance: NA; v_gene: TRBV6-5
CDR3nt: TGTGCCAGCAGTTTGGTGCTATGGACACAACCGCATTTT; CDR3aa: CASSLVLWTQPHF; d_gene: NA; j_gene: TRBJ1-5; abundance: few; v_gene: TRBV28
CDR3nt: TGTGCCAGCAGTTGGGGACTACCTAACACCGGGGAGCTGTTTTTT; CDR3aa: CASSWGLPNTGELFF; d_gene: TRBD2; j_gene: TRBJ2-2; abundance: once; v_gene: TRBV6-5
CDR3nt: TGTGCCACCAGCAGCGCACTACGGGACATATTAGGGGCAGATACGCAGTATTTT; CDR3aa: CATSSALRDILGADTQYF; d_gene: NA; j_gene: TRBJ2-3; abundance: NA; v_gene: TRBV15
CDR3nt: TGTGCCAGTAGTATAGCGGGGGGGAACAATGAGCAGTTCTTC; CDR3aa: CASSIAGGNNEQFF; d_gene: TRBD2; j_gene: TRBJ2-1; abundance: NA; v_gene: TRBV19
CDR3nt: TGTGCCAGCAGCTCACACACCGGGACAGCCTCCTACGAGCAGTACTTC; CDR3aa: CASSSHTGTASYEQYF; d_gene: TRBD1; j_gene: TRBJ2-7; abundance: NA; v_gene: TRBV5-5
CDR3nt: TGTGCCAGCAGAAGCCCATACCACAGGGGCTACACCTTC; CDR3aa: CASRSPYHRGYTF; d_gene: NA; j_gene: TRBJ1-2; abundance: NA; v_gene: TRBV9
CDR3nt: TGCGCCAGCAGCCATAGGAGTGGGACAGCGGAATCAACATATGGCTACACCTTC; CDR3aa: CASSHRSGTAESTYGYTF; d_gene: TRBD1; j_gene: TRBJ1-2; abundance: NA; v_gene: TRBV7-9
CDR3nt: TGTGCCAGCAGCTTAGAGACAGGGATGGGCAATCAGCCCCAGCATTTT; CDR3aa: CASSLETGMGNQPQHF; d_gene: TRBD1; j_gene: TRBJ1-5; abundance: NA; v_gene: TRBV7-2
CDR3nt: TGTGCCAGCTCACCACCCGGGGAAAACTATGGCTACACCTTC; CDR3aa: CASSPPGENYGYTF; d_gene: NA; j_gene: TRBJ1-2; abundance: NA; v_gene: TRBV18
CDR3nt: TGTGCCAGCAGTTTAACGGGGAGCGAGCAGTACTTC; CDR3aa: CASSLTGSEQYF; d_gene: NA; j_gene: TRBJ2-7; abundance: NA; v_gene: TRBV27
CDR3nt: TGTGCCAGCAGCCCCGTGGGCGGGGACCAAGAGACCCAGTACTTC; CDR3aa: CASSPVGGDQETQYF; d_gene: NA; j_gene: TRBJ2-5; abundance: NA; v_gene: TRBV7-9
CDR3nt: TGTGCCAGCAGCTTAGATACAGTGAACACTGAAGCTTTCTTT; CDR3aa: CASSLDTVNTEAFF; d_gene: NA; j_gene: TRBJ1-1; abundance: once; v_gene: TRBV7-6
CDR3nt: TGTGCCAGTAGTGGCCTCCTGGGGGGCTCCTACGAGCAGTACTTC; CDR3aa: CASSGLLGGSYEQYF; d_gene: NA; j_gene: TRBJ2-7; abundance: NA; v_gene: TRBV19
CDR3nt: TGTGCCAGCACCTATTGGAATAGGGGGACCGGGGAGCTGTTTTTT; CDR3aa: CASTYWNRGTGELFF; d_gene: NA; j_gene: TRBJ2-2; abundance: few; v_gene: TRBV5-4
CDR3nt: TGCAGCGTTGTAGCGGGAGGTGGCACCTACAATGAGCAGTTCTTC; CDR3aa: CSVVAGGGTYNEQFF; d_gene: TRBD2; j_gene: TRBJ2-1; abundance: NA; v_gene: TRBV29-1
CDR3nt: TGTGCCAGCAGCTTTAGGACTAGCGGTTACTACGAGCAGTACTTC; CDR3aa: CASSFRTSGYYEQYF; d_gene: TRBD2; j_gene: TRBJ2-7; abundance: few; v_gene: TRBV13
CDR3nt: TGTGCCAGCGCGAACCCCCGCTATGGCTACACCTTC; CDR3aa: CASANPRYGYTF; d_gene: NA; j_gene: TRBJ1-2; abundance: NA; v_gene: TRBV25-1
CDR3nt: TGTGCCACCAGCAGAGGCGGGAGCAACCACGAGCAGTACTTC; CDR3aa: CATSRGGSNHEQYF; d_gene: TRBD2; j_gene: TRBJ2-7; abundance: NA; v_gene: TRBV15
CDR3nt: TGTGCCAGCAGCTTTGAGCGGGAGGGCTCAGATACGCAGTATTTT; CDR3aa: CASSFEREGSDTQYF; d_gene: TRBD2; j_gene: TRBJ2-3; abundance: NA; v_gene: TRBV7-6
CDR3nt: TGTGCCAGCAGTTTTCGACAGGATAACACCGGGGAGCTGTTTTTT; CDR3aa: CASSFRQDNTGELFF; d_gene: NA; j_gene: TRBJ2-2; abundance: once; v_gene: TRBV27
CDR3nt: TGTGCCAGCAGCTTGATTGGAGGGACAGGGTACAATGAGCAGTTCTTC; CDR3aa: CASSLIGGTGYNEQFF; d_gene: TRBD1; j_gene: TRBJ2-1; abundance: NA; v_gene: TRBV7-8
CDR3nt: TGTGCCAGCAGCTCCATCGGTGCCGCTTCCTACAATGAGCAGTTCTTC; CDR3aa: CASSSIGAASYNEQFF; d_gene: NA; j_gene: TRBJ2-1; abundance: once; v_gene: TRBV9
CDR3nt: TGTGCCAGCACCCCAACAGGGTTGGGGGACACTGAAGCTTTCTTT; CDR3aa: CASTPTGLGDTEAFF; d_gene: NA; j_gene: TRBJ1-1; abundance: NA; v_gene: TRBV7-8
CDR3nt: TGTGCCAGCAGGGACAGGATTTCCTACGAGCAGTACTTC; CDR3aa: CASRDRISYEQYF; d_gene: TRBD1; j_gene: TRBJ2-7; abundance: NA; v_gene: TRBV6-1
CDR3nt: TGCGCCAGCAGCTTGGGGACTAGGAAGGAGCAGTACTTC; CDR3aa: CASSLGTRKEQYF; d_gene: TRBD2; j_gene: TRBJ2-7; abundance: NA; v_gene: TRBV5-1
CDR3nt: TGTGCCAGCAGCTTACTGGGCGACACAGATACGCAGTATTTT; CDR3aa: CASSLLGDTDTQYF; d_gene: NA; j_gene: TRBJ2-3; abundance: NA; v_gene: TRBV13
CDR3nt: TGTGCCAGCAGTTTATTCCGCGGCTACGAGCAGTACTTC; CDR3aa: CASSLFRGYEQYF; d_gene: NA; j_gene: TRBJ2-7; abundance: NA; v_gene: TRBV27
CDR3nt: TGTGCCAGCAGCACGATACAGAAGAACACTGAAGCTTTCTTT; CDR3aa: CASSTIQKNTEAFF; d_gene: NA; j_gene: TRBJ1-1; abundance: few; v_gene: TRBV5-6
CDR3nt: TGTGCCAGCACCGCTTATGTGACAGGCGCTAACTATGGCTACACCTTC; CDR3aa: CASTAYVTGANYGYTF; d_gene: NA; j_gene: TRBJ1-2; abundance: NA; v_gene: TRBV13
CDR3nt: TGTGCCAGCAGCTTAGGATACAGAGCCGACAATTCACCCCTCCACTTT; CDR3aa: CASSLGYRADNSPLHF; d_gene: NA; j_gene: TRBJ1-6; abundance: NA; v_gene: TRBV11-2
CDR3nt: TGTGCCAGCAGCTCGGGACAGCCATATAGCAATCAGCCCCAGCATTTT; CDR3aa: CASSSGQPYSNQPQHF; d_gene: TRBD1; j_gene: TRBJ1-5; abundance: few; v_gene: TRBV7-9
CDR3nt: TGCGCCAGCAGCTTGGCCCTCAAGCCCTACGAGCAGTACTTC; CDR3aa: CASSLALKPYEQYF; d_gene: NA; j_gene: TRBJ2-7; abundance: NA; v_gene: TRBV5-1
CDR3nt: TGTGCCAGCAGTGAAGGGCTGGCTGGGGCCAACGTCCTGACTTTC; CDR3aa: CASSEGLAGANVLTF; d_gene: NA; j_gene: TRBJ2-6; abundance: few; v_gene: TRBV6-1
CDR3nt: TGCGCCAGCAGCCAAGATCAAGGGGGCGCTCGTGTGGGGTTGAACACTGAAGCTTTCTTT; CDR3aa: CASSQDQGGARVGLNTEAFF; d_gene: TRBD1; j_gene: TRBJ1-1; abundance: NA; v_gene: TRBV4-3
CDR3nt: TGTGCCAGCAGTTTATGGGGGACAGGCTCCTACGAGCAGTACTTC; CDR3aa: CASSLWGTGSYEQYF; d_gene: TRBD1; j_gene: TRBJ2-7; abundance: NA; v_gene: TRBV27
CDR3nt: TGTGCCACCAGCAGAGGACAGATTCTGACCGAGCAGTACTTC; CDR3aa: CATSRGQILTEQYF; d_gene: NA; j_gene: TRBJ2-7; abundance: once; v_gene: TRBV15
CDR3nt: TGTGCCAGCTCACCGGAGAGGGGGCTGGAAAAACTGTTTTTT; CDR3aa: CASSPERGLEKLFF; d_gene: TRBD1; j_gene: TRBJ1-4; abundance: NA; v_gene: TRBV18
CDR3nt: TGTGCCAGCAGTATACAGGGGAATGTCAATGAGCAGTTCTTC; CDR3aa: CASSIQGNVNEQFF; d_gene: TRBD1; j_gene: TRBJ2-1; abundance: NA; v_gene: TRBV2
CDR3nt: TGTGCCAGCAGTTTATCGGACAGGGCATCCTCCTACGAGCAGTACTTC; CDR3aa: CASSLSDRASSYEQYF; d_gene: TRBD1; j_gene: TRBJ2-7; abundance: NA; v_gene: TRBV28
CDR3nt: TGCAGCGGCACACAGGGAACGGTGGATGGCTACACCTTC; CDR3aa: CSGTQGTVDGYTF; d_gene: NA; j_gene: TRBJ1-2; abundance: NA; v_gene: TRBV29-1
CDR3nt: TGCGCCAGCAGCTGGACAGGGGTTTCCTACGAGCAGTACTTC; CDR3aa: CASSWTGVSYEQYF; d_gene: TRBD1; j_gene: TRBJ2-7; abundance: NA; v_gene: TRBV5-1
CDR3nt: TGTGCCAGCAGTTCCCCCCCTGGACTAGCGGGCGTACTCTACAATGAGCAGTTCTTC; CDR3aa: CASSSPPGLAGVLYNEQFF; d_gene: TRBD2; j_gene: TRBJ2-1; abundance: NA; v_gene: TRBV27
CDR3nt: TGTGCCAGCAGTTACAACTATTTGGTTCACGAGCAGTACTTC; CDR3aa: CASSYNYLVHEQYF; d_gene: NA; j_gene: TRBJ2-7; abundance: NA; v_gene: TRBV6-5
CDR3nt: TGTGCCATCAGGGTTACGACAGGGGGCGACGAGCAGTACTTC; CDR3aa: CAIRVTTGGDEQYF; d_gene: TRBD1; j_gene: TRBJ2-7; abundance: NA; v_gene: TRBV10-3
CDR3nt: TGTGCCAGCAGCTTAGCGCAAACAGGGGGCTCCTACGAGCAGTACTTC; CDR3aa: CASSLAQTGGSYEQYF; d_gene: TRBD1; j_gene: TRBJ2-7; abundance: NA; v_gene: TRBV7-8
CDR3nt: TGTGCCGCAAGACCCGGGACAGGGGGCTTCGAGACCCAGTACTTC; CDR3aa: CAARPGTGGFETQYF; d_gene: TRBD1; j_gene: TRBJ2-5; abundance: medium-sized; v_gene: TRBV15